This record covers a single T cell receptor beta chain. Antigen unknown. The same CDR3 arises from other DNA sequences in this sample as well. This sample stems from a study of cytomegalovirus exposure and HLA in healthy donors. Study findings and constraints: TCR beta sequences numbering roughly 18,000 were associated with HLA alleles at 0.05 false discovery rate in a later analysis. The listing of roughly 160 TCR beta chains classed them as cytomegalovirus-associated. Reports indicate that TCR beta sequences accurately predicted the HLA-A and HLA-B alleles of most subjects. Segments of the TCR beta V type were, in most cases, productive about 87% or about 30% of the time in an earlier analysis.

CDR1 MNHNY and CDR2 SVGAGI come from the germline V gene (reference sequence). V lost 0 bases and J lost 6, with 8 bases in between. CDR3 size: 13 residues. The PCR used 60 Vbeta and 13 Jbeta primers. Produced via immunoSEQ multiplex PCR; TCRdb's table is partial and in-frame only. The profile shows some 170,000 clones, roughly four fifths of them singletons. The sample consisted of PBMCs. This TCR derives from a woman aged 25 to 39 in good health and CMV-seronegative. The chain links TRBV6-6 to TRBJ1-1, with D uncertain. The CDR3 sequence is CASSYSRQAEAFF. The DNA for the CDR3 is TGTGCCAGCAGTTACTCTCGGCAGGCTGAAGCTTTCTTT.